Presented here are 25 T cell receptor beta chains from one specimen sequenced in a study of blood T cell repertoires in COVID-19. Clones were read by immunoSEQ multiplex PCR, and TCRdb kept only the in-frame ones, dropping some. This table has 150,000 to 200,000 clones, 65% to 85% appearing once. Material for sequencing was PBMCs or T cells enriched from blood (not recorded which). These TCRs come from a woman between 45 and 60 years old in a cohort exposed to, infected with or recovered from COVID-19 (not recorded which).

The CDR3 is CAWGDSPYEQYF. The CDR3 DNA follows: TGTGCCTGGGGGGACAGTCCCTACGAGCAGTACTTC. The gene calls are TRBV30 and TRBJ2-7; 7 bases are shared with TRBD1. V gave up 5 bases and J gave up 2 bases; unmatched junction bases: 3. This CDR3 region has 12 residues. Germline lookup yields CDR1 GTSNPN and CDR2 SVGIG (reference sequence).

This clone was observed a single time. The genes are TRBV19 and TRBJ2-5; 11 bases are a match to TRBD2. J was trimmed by 5 bases and V by 6 bases; bases with no gene match: 5. The CDR3 loop spans 14 amino acids. Germline CDR1 is LNHDA and CDR2 is SQIVND (reference sequence). The CDR3 sequence: CASSPGTSGETQYF. In DNA, the CDR3 is TGTGCCAGTAGCCCAGGGACTAGCGGTGAGACCCAGTACTTC.

V gene TRBV7-2 combines with J gene TRBJ2-5; no reliable D call. V gave up 3 bases and J gave up 3 bases, with 11 bases separating them. The CDR3 is 14 residues long. Germline V gene sequence: CDR1 SGHTA, CDR2 FQGNSA. CDR3 sequence reads: CASSFGSGEETQYF. The CDR3 nucleotides read TGTGCCAGCAGCTTTGGGTCTGGAGAAGAGACCCAGTACTTC.

This clone was counted only a few times. The V call is TRBV19, the J call TRBJ1-5, with TRBD1 as a possible D gene (6 bases). CDR1 and CDR2 from the germline V gene are LNHDA and SQIVND (reference sequence). The CDR3 loop spans 13 amino acids. Trimming pared 7 bases from V and 6 bases from J, leaving 13 bases between. The CDR3 spells CASNQGWLQPQHF. The CDR3 coding sequence is TGTGCCAGTAATCAGGGGTGGCTTCAGCCCCAGCATTTT.

The chain employs TRBV18 and TRBJ1-1; tentatively, D is TRBD1 (6 bases). V gave up 3 bases and J gave up 1 base, with 15 bases separating them. This CDR3 is 16 amino acids long. Germline CDR1 KGHSH, CDR2 LQKENI. DNA of the CDR3: TGTGCCAGCTCACCTTCCGCAGGGGCGGCGAACACTGAAGCTTTCTTT. Translating it yields CASSPSAGAANTEAFF.

The V gene is TRBV12-5, the J gene TRBJ1-3, with D possibly matching TRBD1 (5 bases). The CDR3 consists of 16 residues. V lost 2 bases to trimming and J lost 0 bases, with 11 bases between them. CDR1 is LGHNT, CDR2 FRNRAP, per germline. CDR3 DNA sequence: TGTGCTAGTGGTTTGTTGCCAGGGCACTCTGGAAACACCATATATTTT. Translation: CASGLLPGHSGNTIYF. Filled out from reference TRBV12-5 and TRBJ1-3, the complete variable domain reads DARVTQTPRHKVTEMGQEVTMRCQPILGHNTVFWYRQTMMQGLELLAYFRNRAPLDDSGMPKDRFSAEMPDATLATLKIQPSEPRDSAVYFCASGLLPGHSGNTIYFGEGSWLTVV.

This sequence joins TRBV12-3 or TRBV12-4 and TRBJ1-2; D might be TRBD1 (5 bases). The CDR3 loop spans 13 amino acids. V was shortened by 5 bases and J by 4 bases, with 11 bases between the two germline ends. The CDR3 here is CASSGGVLYGYTF. CDR3 nucleotide sequence: TGTGCCAGCAGTGGGGGGGTACTCTATGGCTACACCTTC.

The gene calls are TRBV5-5 and TRBJ2-1, with TRBD1 matching over 9 bases. The germline V gene encodes CDR1 SGHKS and CDR2 YYEKEE (reference sequence). Unmatched junction bases numbered 8, after V lost 0 bases and J lost 4 bases. The CDR3 runs to 17 residues. The CDR3 DNA reads TGTGCCAGCAGCTTGGCCGGGACAGGGCTAGGGTACAATGAGCAGTTCTTC. It codes for CASSLAGTGLGYNEQFF.

V usage is TRBV2 and J usage is TRBJ1-5; no clear D. The CDR3 consists of 13 residues. In germline, CDR1 is SNHLY, CDR2 FYNNEI. The germline V and J ends were trimmed by 4 bases and 5 bases, with 9 bases remaining between them. The CDR3 sequence is CASSGFSDQPQHF. As DNA, the CDR3 is TGTGCCAGCAGTGGTTTTTCTGATCAGCCCCAGCATTTT.

The chain carries TRBV29-1 and TRBJ1-1; D uncertain. Trimming shortened V by 7 bases and J by 5 bases, and 20 bases separated the two germline ends. Looked up from germline, CDR1 is SQVTM and CDR2 is ANQGSEA. This CDR3 is 14 amino acids long. Written as DNA, the CDR3 is TGCAGCGCTGTAGATATCGGGTTCGGTACTGAAGCTTTCTTT. As protein: CSAVDIGFGTEAFF.

This chain joins TRBV5-5 and TRBJ2-2, with D possibly being TRBD2 (5 bases). This CDR3 contains 17 residues. Germline V lookup: CDR1 SGHKS, CDR2 YYEKEE (reference sequence). The V and J ends lost 1 base and 3 bases respectively, with 16 bases between them. CDR3 bases: TGTGCCAGCAGCTTGACTTGGACTTTTGAATACACCGGGGAGCTGTTTTTT. Translating it yields CASSLTWTFEYTGELFF.

This clone appeared a few times. The J gene is TRBJ1-2, the V gene TRBV19; 12 bases align to TRBD1. The CDR3 is made up of 15 amino acids. Per germline, CDR1 LNHDA and CDR2 SQIVND (reference sequence). With 5 bases clipped from V and 3 bases from J, the junction kept 4 bases outside the gene matches. The CDR3 DNA is TGTGCCAGTAGTCGGGACAGGGGGCGCGACTATGGCTACACCTTC. Translating gives CASSRDRGRDYGYTF. The variable domain in full, completed from reference TRBV19 and TRBJ1-2, reads DGGITQSPKYLFRKEGQNVTLSCEQNLNHDAMYWYRQDPGQGLRLIYYSQIVNDFQKGDIAEGYSVSREKKESFPLTVTSAQKNPTAFYLCASSRDRGRDYGYTFGSGTRLTVV.

This sequence joins TRBV2 and TRBJ2-7; 11 nucleotides align to TRBD2. The V and J ends lost 6 bases and 2 bases, in that order; junction bases with no gene match: 3. Germline loops: CDR1 SNHLY, CDR2 FYNNEI. The CDR3 spans 14 residues. The CDR3 here is CASRGTSGPYEQYF. The CDR3 region has the DNA TGTGCCAGCAGGGGGACTAGCGGTCCCTACGAGCAGTACTTC.

The chain carries TRBV7-3 and TRBJ2-3; 7 positions match TRBD2. The CDR3 length is 15 residues. V was pared by 2 bases and J by 4 bases, with 6 bases of the junction left unmatched. CDR1 and CDR2 from the germline V gene are SGHTA and FQGTGA. CDR3 sequence reads: CASSLLSGGSDTQYF. The CDR3 bases are TGTGCCAGCAGCTTACTGTCGGGAGGCTCAGATACGCAGTATTTT.

This rearrangement joins TRBV6-5 to TRBJ1-1; maybe TRBD1 (5 bases). Germline V gives CDR1 MNHEY, CDR2 SVGAGI. V lost 5 bases and J lost 4, with 11 bases in between. CDR3 length: 13 amino acids. Here the CDR3 reads CASSPGGTTEAFF. The CDR3 nucleotides are TGTGCCAGCAGTCCCGGGGGGACCACTGAAGCTTTCTTT.

The J gene is TRBJ1-5, the V gene TRBV12-5, with D uncertain. The CDR3 runs to 16 residues. Germline CDR1 LGHNT, CDR2 FRNRAP. The V and J ends lost 0 bases and 2 bases respectively, with 11 bases between them. CDR3 coding DNA: TGTGCTAGTGGTTTGGTCAGGAGGTTCGGCAATCAGCCCCAGCATTTT. It is translated as CASGLVRRFGNQPQHF.

The chain joins TRBV11-1 to TRBJ2-7, with 8 nucleotides matching TRBD2. Losses at the gene ends were 0 bases for V and 2 bases for J; bases not matched to a gene: 3. The CDR3 is 15 residues long. Looked up from germline, CDR1 is SGHAT and CDR2 is FQDESV (reference sequence). CDR3 nucleotides: TGTGCCAGCAGCTTAGCCGGGGGGGGCGCCTACGAGCAGTACTTC. This sequence encodes CASSLAGGGAYEQYF.

This chain connects TRBV5-1 to TRBJ2-7, with TRBD2 matching 11 bases. The CDR3 consists of 16 residues. Germline assignment: CDR1 SGHRS and CDR2 YFSETQ. V gave up 4 bases and J gave up 6 bases; unmatched junction bases: 12. CDR3: CASSEGLAANRGEQYF. DNA of the CDR3: TGCGCCAGCAGCGAGGGACTAGCGGCTAACCGGGGCGAGCAGTACTTC.

Concerning this clone: A read error may be the cause here, since a much bigger clone is one base away. This sample also contains other DNA sequences that code for the same CDR3. The J gene is TRBJ1-4, the V gene TRBV27; D possibly corresponds to TRBD1 (6 bases). The CDR3 has 15 amino acids. Trimming stripped 5 bases from V and 0 bases from J, with 10 bases between. Germline-derived CDR1 and CDR2 are MNHEY and SMNVEV (reference sequence). The DNA of the CDR3 is TGTGCCAGCAGTCACCGGACAGCAACTAATGAAAAACTGTTTTTT. Its protein is CASSHRTATNEKLFF. Full variable domain (remainder filled in from reference TRBV27 and TRBJ1-4): EAQVTQNPRYLITVTGKKLTVTCSQNMNHEYMSWYRQDPGLGLRQIYYSMNVEVTDKGDVPEGYKVSRKEKRNFPLILESPSPNQTSLYFCASSHRTATNEKLFFGSGTQLSVL.

This chain joins TRBV6-5 and TRBJ2-3; 10 bases fit TRBD1. V lost 7 bases and J lost 5; bases outside the gene matches: 6. The CDR3 totals 14 residues. CDR1 is MNHEY, CDR2 SVGAGI, per germline. CDR3 nucleotide sequence: TGTGCCAGCAACACCGGGACAGGGGAAGATACGCAGTATTTT. This sequence encodes CASNTGTGEDTQYF.

J is TRBJ2-5 and V is TRBV5-4, with D possibly TRBD1 on 5 matching bases. The V end lost 7 bases, the J end lost 2 bases, and 12 bases lay between the germline ends. Looked up from germline, CDR1 is SGHNT and CDR2 is YYREEE (reference sequence). The CDR3 runs to 13 residues. The CDR3 protein is CASAQGGQETQYF. CDR3 sequence (DNA): TGTGCCAGCGCCCAGGGCGGTCAAGAGACCCAGTACTTC.

A few counts support this clone. The chain carries TRBV4-1 and TRBJ2-4, with D unclear. V lost 3 bases, J lost 5 bases, and 11 bases lay in between. Germline V gene data show CDR1 as MGHRA and CDR2 as YSYEKL. The CDR3 is 14 amino acids. The CDR3, as DNA: TGCGCCAGCAGCCATCCCGGGTCGGAAAACATTCAGTACTTC. It specifies CASSHPGSENIQYF.

The rearrangement links TRBV30 to TRBJ2-7; the D is unclear. The CDR3 is 12 amino acids. Germline CDR1 GTSNPN, CDR2 SVGIG (reference sequence). Trimming removed 5 bases at V and 3 bases at J, with 11 bases between. CDR3 coding DNA: TGTGCCTGGGCAACTGATAACTACGAGCAGTACTTC. Translated: CAWATDNYEQYF.

The chain joins TRBV4-2 to TRBJ2-3, with unresolved D. Germline V CDR1 and CDR2: LGHNA, YNFKEQ. The germline V and J ends were trimmed by 2 bases and 7 bases, with 13 bases remaining between them. The CDR3 is 14 residues long. DNA for the CDR3: TGTGCCAGCAGCCAAAAAGACCGGGTGCATACGCAGTATTTT. This gives the protein CASSQKDRVHTQYF.

The V and J genes are TRBV18 and TRBJ2-7, with 10 bases matching TRBD2. The CDR3 length is 15 residues. Trimming cost V 0 bases and J 5 bases; bases outside gene matches: 4. Germline V lookup: CDR1 KGHSH, CDR2 LQKENI. The CDR3, as DNA: TGTGCCAGCTCACCACCCGGTCTAGCGGGGGACGAGCAGTACTTC. Its translation: CASSPPGLAGDEQYF.